This T cell receptor (beta chain) is from a study of blood T cell repertoires in COVID-19. Study-level background: The study drew acute and convalescent COVID-19 samples from the United States, Italy and Spain. PBMCs, B-cell-depleted T cells, or T cells were the source of the cDNA or gDNA that made up the material.

In the authors' methods: The authors estimated nucleated cell counts from reference gene primer amplification. Clones were read by immunoSEQ multiplex PCR, and TCRdb kept only the in-frame ones, dropping some. V, J and clone size derive from that table, while D and trimming were established from the DNA sequence. The table has about 360,000 clones, around 86% seen once. The germline V gene encodes CDR1 MNHEY and CDR2 SVGAGI. J was trimmed by 3 bases and V by 4 bases; bases with no gene match: 3. This CDR3 has 14 amino acids. Sample: peripheral blood. The J gene is TRBJ1-1, the V gene TRBV6-5; TRBD1 matches 9 bases. The receptor comes from a human donor in a cohort sampled during active COVID-19. In DNA form, the CDR3 reads TGTGCCAGCAGTTGGGACAGGGCGGACACTGAAGCTTTCTTT. It is translated as CASSWDRADTEAFF.